Listed below are T cell receptor beta chains from one sample, sequenced in a study of T cell responses to AZD1222 COVID-19 vaccine. Assay: immunoSEQ multiplex PCR; the TCRdb copy retains only in-frame clones and omits some. The table has about 120,000 clones, roughly 87% seen once; the top ten hold 7.5%. The sequencing here drew on peripheral blood, taken on day 0 of AZD1222 vaccination. These receptors were obtained from an adult in good health. Each CDR3 is given with its conserved first and last residue. Each record gives: clone size, D gene, V gene, J gene, CDR3 protein, CDR3 DNA. A D gene is named only where the DNA matches it firmly. Part of the rows lack a size; the others show once, few, many or a class for expanded clones.

>.|TRBD1|TRBV28|TRBJ1-2
CASSLDRGGLTGGYTF
TGTGCCAGCAGTTTAGACAGGGGAGGGTTGACTGGGGGCTACACCTTC
>.|TRBD1|TRBV10-3|TRBJ1-3
CAISEIPTGMGNTIYF
TGTGCCATCAGTGAGATACCGACAGGGATGGGAAACACCATATATTTT
>.|.|TRBV19|TRBJ1-1
CASSLDRHAEAFF
TGTGCCAGTAGTTTGGACAGACATGCCGAAGCTTTCTTT
>.|.|TRBV7-2|TRBJ2-3
CASSPGPNTDTQYF
TGTGCCAGCAGCCCCGGACCAAACACAGATACGCAGTATTTT
>.|.|TRBV19|TRBJ1-2
CASSMGRNYGYTF
TGTGCCAGTAGTATGGGACGTAACTATGGCTACACCTTC
>.|.|TRBV7-2|TRBJ1-3
CASSDAGNSRNTIYF
TGTGCCAGCAGCGACGCAGGGAATTCTAGAAACACCATATATTTT
>once|.|TRBV6-1|TRBJ1-1
CASSEGQGVNTEAFF
TGTGCCAGCAGTGAAGGGCAGGGAGTGAACACTGAAGCTTTCTTT
>few|TRBD2|TRBV4-2|TRBJ2-1
CASSARTSGRNEQFF
TGTGCCAGCAGCGCCCGGACTAGCGGGAGGAATGAGCAGTTCTTC
>.|.|TRBV7-9|TRBJ1-2
CASSLEGGADGYTF
TGTGCCAGCAGCTTAGAGGGGGGCGCGGATGGCTACACCTTC
>.|TRBD2|TRBV19|TRBJ2-2
CASSTGGNTGELFF
TGTGCCAGTAGCACGGGGGGGAACACCGGGGAGCTGTTTTTT
>.|TRBD2|TRBV5-5|TRBJ2-5
CASSPLSGGRRETQYF
TGTGCCAGCAGCCCCTTGAGCGGGGGGCGTAGGGAGACCCAGTACTTC
>.|.|TRBV18|TRBJ1-1
CASSQTRNTEAFF
TGTGCCAGCTCACAAACACGGAACACTGAAGCTTTCTTT
>.|.|TRBV27|TRBJ2-3
CASSLNPRGRSTDTQYF
TGTGCCAGCAGTCTCAACCCTAGAGGGCGGAGCACAGATACGCAGTATTTT
>.|.|TRBV20-1|TRBJ2-7
CSAAPQGQQYF
TGCAGTGCTGCACCACAGGGACAGCAGTACTTC
>.|TRBD1|TRBV28|TRBJ1-1
CASSSGGLDTEAFF
TGTGCCAGCAGTTCAGGGGGCTTAGATACTGAAGCTTTCTTT
>.|TRBD2|TRBV3-1/TRBV3-2|TRBJ2-3
CASSGRLAGAPSGYTDTQYF
TGTGCCAGCAGCGGCCGACTAGCGGGGGCCCCTTCGGGGTACACAGATACGCAGTATTTT
>.|.|TRBV5-8|TRBJ2-2
CALRLGSGELFF
TGTGCCCTTCGGTTGGGGTCCGGGGAGCTGTTTTTT
>.|.|TRBV29-1|TRBJ1-1
CSVDILGTSAFF
TGCAGCGTTGATATTCTCGGGACATCTGCTTTCTTT
>.|TRBD1|TRBV24-1|TRBJ2-1
CATSDSQGGHSYNEQFF
TGTGCCACCAGTGATTCACAGGGGGGCCACTCCTACAATGAGCAGTTCTTC
>.|.|TRBV13|TRBJ2-2
CASREFSNTGELFF
TGTGCCAGCAGAGAATTCTCGAACACCGGGGAGCTGTTTTTT
>.|.|TRBV4-1|TRBJ1-5
CASSQDGKLKHF
TGCGCCAGCAGCCAAGATGGCAAGTTAAAGCATTTT
>.|TRBD2|TRBV7-9|TRBJ2-1
CASPGRREGYEQFF
TGTGCCAGCCCGGGGCGGCGGGAGGGTTATGAGCAGTTCTTC
>.|.|TRBV11-2|TRBJ1-6
CASSLDRATTLHF
TGTGCCAGCAGCTTAGATAGGGCAACGACCCTCCACTTT
>.|.|TRBV7-3|TRBJ2-5
CASSLGAGLQETQYF
TGTGCCAGCAGCTTAGGGGCGGGTCTCCAAGAGACCCAGTACTTC
>.|.|TRBV5-1|TRBJ2-2
CASSLTGTFAGELFF
TGCGCCAGCAGCTTAACAGGGACGTTTGCCGGGGAGCTGTTTTTT
>.|.|TRBV18|TRBJ1-3
CASSPPGWEDTIYF
TGTGCCAGCTCACCGCCTGGTTGGGAGGACACCATATATTTT